This T cell receptor beta chain is drawn from a study of control samples from healthy donors and cancer patients. CDR3 length equals 14 residues. Germline V CDR1 and CDR2: LNHDA, SQIVND (reference sequence). The V end was cut by 4 bases, the J end by 8 bases, with 17 bases between. The table came from immunoSEQ multiplex PCR; TCRdb's copy has only in-frame clones and leaves some out. The top ten hold roughly 8.8% of the sample, which has about 130,000 clones, less than 95% seen once. J is TRBJ2-5 and V is TRBV19; D gene uncertain. This TCR came from a young man in good health. Sequenced sample: blood. This chain's CDR3 is CASSTQDGYGTQYF. The CDR3 DNA follows: TGTGCCAGTAGTACCCAGGACGGGTACGGCACCCAGTACTTC.